This T cell receptor beta chain appears in the sequencing data of a study of T cells in tuberculosis. Profiled with immunoSEQ multiplex PCR; TCRdb holds only in-frame clones, not every one. The repertoire has approximately 58,000 clones, approximately 91% of them found once; the top ten carry about a fifth. Thawed, overnight-rested PBMC were stained with GMM-loaded CD1B tetramer, viability dye and anti-CD3, then sorted. The lipid loaded on the CD1B tetramers was C32 glucose monomycolate from Rhodococcus equi. Material: CD1b-GMM tetramer-negative cells sorted from PBMCs. The source is an adult woman with latent tuberculosis.

CDR3 protein: CASSEQTGGYNEQFF. The CDR3 coding sequence is TGTGCCAGCAGTGAACAGACAGGGGGCTACAATGAGCAGTTCTTC. The chain recombines TRBV2 with TRBJ2-1; 9 positions agree with TRBD1. The V and J ends lost 2 bases and 3 bases, in that order; junction bases with no gene match: 2. This CDR3 spans 15 amino acids. The germline V gene encodes CDR1 SNHLY and CDR2 FYNNEI.